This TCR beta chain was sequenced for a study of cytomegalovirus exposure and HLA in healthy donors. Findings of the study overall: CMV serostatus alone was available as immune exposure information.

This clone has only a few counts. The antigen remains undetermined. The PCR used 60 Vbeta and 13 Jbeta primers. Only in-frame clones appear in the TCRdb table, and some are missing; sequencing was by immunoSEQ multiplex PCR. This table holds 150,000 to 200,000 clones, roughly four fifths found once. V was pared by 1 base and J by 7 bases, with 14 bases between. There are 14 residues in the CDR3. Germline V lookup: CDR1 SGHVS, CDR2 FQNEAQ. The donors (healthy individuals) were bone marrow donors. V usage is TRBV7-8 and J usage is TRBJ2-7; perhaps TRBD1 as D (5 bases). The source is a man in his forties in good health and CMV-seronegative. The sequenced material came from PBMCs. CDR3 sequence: CASSLDGAFGEQYF. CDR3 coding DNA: TGTGCCAGCAGCTTAGATGGGGCCTTTGGAGAGCAGTACTTC.